This TCR beta chain appears in the sequencing data of a study of T cells in Graves' hyperthyroidism and ophthalmopathy. Study as a whole: Peripheral blood collection took place at initial diagnosis, before any treatment. Findings and caveats of the study: From stable hyperthyroidism, ophthalmopathy was set apart by a 13 V-J model. Blood also showed most of the thyroid clonotypes that were expanded above 0.001.

Germline assignment: CDR1 GTSNPN and CDR2 SVGIG (reference sequence). CDR3 length equals 14 residues. V lost 3 bases and J 3 bases, leaving 14 bases between the germline ends. In its sample, this clonotype was seen many times. Its antigen is as yet unknown. TCR beta CDR3 sequences were amplified from RNA transcripts. During a first-round RT-PCR of the TCR CDR3, the HTBI primer set was used. Using its own MiXCR run on the multiplex PCR reads, TCRdb lists one record per CDR3 protein. The sample contains around 600,000 distinct CDR3 sequences, approximately 15% of which appear only once. V usage is TRBV30 and J usage is TRBJ1-1; weak D call: TRBD1 (6 bases). This receptor was identified in a woman aged 18-35 years with Graves' ophthalmopathy. The material sequenced was blood. The CDR3 DNA sequence: TGTGCCTGGAGAGGAAGGGGGAGGGACACTGAAGCTTTCTTT. It codes for CAWRGRGRDTEAFF. The full variable domain, completed using reference TRBV30 and TRBJ1-1, is SQTIHQWPATLVQPVGSPLSLECTVEGTSNPNLYWYRQAAGRGLQLLFYSVGIGQISSEVPQNLSASRPQDRQFILSSKKLLLSDSGFYLCAWRGRGRDTEAFFGQGTRLTVV.